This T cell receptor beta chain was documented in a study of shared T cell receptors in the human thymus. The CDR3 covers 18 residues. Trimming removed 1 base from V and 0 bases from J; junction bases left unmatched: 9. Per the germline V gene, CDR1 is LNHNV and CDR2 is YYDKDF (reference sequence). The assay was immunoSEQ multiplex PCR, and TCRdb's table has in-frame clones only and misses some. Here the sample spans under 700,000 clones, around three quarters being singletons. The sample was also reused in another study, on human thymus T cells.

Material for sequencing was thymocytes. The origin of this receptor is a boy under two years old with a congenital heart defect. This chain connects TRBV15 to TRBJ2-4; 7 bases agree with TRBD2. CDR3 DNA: TGTGCCACCAGCAGAGTTATTGGCGGGAGATCAGCCAAAAACATTCAGTACTTC. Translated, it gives CATSRVIGGRSAKNIQYF.